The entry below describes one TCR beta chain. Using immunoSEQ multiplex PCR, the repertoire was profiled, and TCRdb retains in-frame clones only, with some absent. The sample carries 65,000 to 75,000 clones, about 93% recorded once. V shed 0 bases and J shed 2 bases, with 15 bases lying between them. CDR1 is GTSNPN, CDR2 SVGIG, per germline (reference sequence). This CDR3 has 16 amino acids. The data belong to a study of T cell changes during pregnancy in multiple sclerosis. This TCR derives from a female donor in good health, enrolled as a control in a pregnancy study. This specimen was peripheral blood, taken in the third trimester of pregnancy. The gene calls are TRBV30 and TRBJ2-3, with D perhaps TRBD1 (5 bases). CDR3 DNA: TGTGCCTGGAGTGTTGGAACAGGTCGGGCCACAGATACGCAGTATTTT. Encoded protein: CAWSVGTGRATDTQYF.